The 13 T cell receptor beta chains in this list originate from one sample, sequenced in a study of blood T cell repertoires in COVID-19. Using immunoSEQ multiplex PCR, the repertoire was profiled, and TCRdb retains in-frame clones only, with some absent. This sample has over 50,000 clones, with more than 75% found just once. The sequenced sample was peripheral blood. The receptor source for this set is a human donor in a cohort sampled during active COVID-19.

This clone has only a few counts. The CDR3 spells CASSTMLAGVRNEQFF. CDR3 nucleotide sequence: TGTGCCAGCAGCACCATGCTAGCGGGAGTTAGGAATGAGCAGTTCTTC. This rearrangement joins TRBV5-6 to TRBJ2-1; 10 bases fit TRBD2. Trimming at V came to 4 bases and at J to 7 bases, leaving 11 bases not matched to a gene. The CDR3 is 16 residues long. Germline V gene lookup returns CDR1 SGHDT and CDR2 YYEEEE.

The V gene is TRBV27, the J gene TRBJ2-7, with TRBD2 matching 7 bases. V was clipped by 0 bases and J by 3 bases; unmatched bases: 5. This CDR3 region has 15 residues. Germline loops: CDR1 MNHEY, CDR2 SMNVEV (reference sequence). The CDR3 region is CASSLSAGAYYEQYF. The CDR3 region has the DNA TGTGCCAGCAGTTTATCGGCGGGAGCGTACTACGAGCAGTACTTC.

This clone was counted only a few times. The chain uses TRBV7-9 and TRBJ1-2, with a tentative D call TRBD1 (6 bases). V lost 5 bases and J lost 8, with 15 bases in between. The CDR3 totals 13 residues. Germline V gene lookup returns CDR1 SEHNR and CDR2 FQNEAQ (reference sequence). The CDR3 protein is CASSLQGEKGYTF. The CDR3 DNA reads as TGTGCCAGCAGCCTACAGGGTGAGAAGGGCTACACCTTC.

The chain joins TRBV4-1 to TRBJ1-4; D gene ambiguous. CDR3 length: 15 residues. V shed 1 base and J shed 2 bases, with 8 bases lying between them. CDR1 and CDR2 (germline): MGHRA, YSYEKL. The CDR3 region is CASSQGRATNEKLFF. The CDR3, as DNA: TGCGCCAGCAGCCAAGGAAGAGCCACTAATGAAAAACTGTTTTTT.

The chain has TRBV6-5 and TRBJ2-1, with D maybe TRBD1 (6 bases). The CDR3 loop spans 14 amino acids. V shed 6 bases and J shed 6 bases, with 15 bases lying between them. Germline V gene sequence: CDR1 MNHEY, CDR2 SVGAGI. DNA of the CDR3: TGTGCCAGCAGGACAGGTACGCTTGGCAATGAGCAGTTCTTC. This codes for CASRTGTLGNEQFF.

Remarks on this clone: The sample holds other DNA sequences that translate to the same CDR3. V and J are TRBV28 and TRBJ1-2; 12 bases fit TRBD1. Trimming removed 3 bases from V and 7 bases from J; junction bases left unmatched: 9. Per germline, CDR1 MDHEN and CDR2 SYDVKM. The CDR3 runs 16 residues. CDR3 loop: CASSLPRDRGRGGYTF. Written as DNA, the CDR3 is TGTGCCAGCAGTTTGCCGAGGGACAGGGGGCGGGGTGGCTACACCTTC.

This chain uses TRBV5-1 with TRBJ2-7; 8 bases line up with TRBD2. The CDR3 is 13 amino acids. The V gene end was trimmed by 4 bases and the J gene end by 6 bases; junction bases not matched to a gene: 6. Germline CDR1 and CDR2: SGHRS and YFSETQ. This CDR3 reads CASSPLTSGEQYF. CDR3 bases: TGCGCCAGCAGCCCACTCACTAGCGGCGAGCAGTACTTC.

The chain combines TRBV9 with TRBJ2-7; 7 nucleotides line up with TRBD1. With V trimmed by 0 bases and J by 0 bases, 3 bases remained unmatched. This CDR3 has 15 amino acids. CDR1 SGDLS and CDR2 YYNGEE come from the germline V gene. CDR3 bases: TGTGCCAGCAGCGTAGGTTGGGACAGCTCCTACGAGCAGTACTTC. Translated: CASSVGWDSSYEQYF.

In its sample, this clone was seen a few times. CDR3 in amino acids: CASSYRDIPPGELFF. The CDR3 DNA reads as TGTGCCAGCAGTTACCGGGACATCCCCCCCGGGGAGCTGTTTTTT. The chain carries TRBV6-5 and TRBJ2-2; the D gene is possibly TRBD1 (6 bases). Germline V CDR1 and CDR2: MNHEY, SVGAGI. V lost 2 bases to trimming and J lost 6 bases, with 13 bases between them. CDR3 length: 15 amino acids.

The rearrangement uses TRBV27 and TRBJ1-6; 8 bases align to TRBD1. Germline V gene data show CDR1 as MNHEY and CDR2 as SMNVEV (reference sequence). V dropped 5 bases and J dropped 5; count of bases not matched to a gene: 2. CDR3 length: 14 residues. CDR3 DNA sequence: TGTGCCAGCAGTCTGACAGGGGATAATTCACCCCTCCACTTT. Translated, it gives CASSLTGDNSPLHF.

V and J are TRBV18 and TRBJ1-5; 8 bases match TRBD1. This CDR3 is built from 15 residues. Germline trimming cut 5 bases from V and 2 bases from J; bases unmatched to any gene: 5. The V gene's germline CDR1 is KGHSH and CDR2 LQKENI. The DNA for the CDR3 is TGTGCCAGCTCAAGCGGACAGGGAGGCAATCAGCCCCAGCATTTT. This translates into CASSSGQGGNQPQHF.

By proportion, this clone is medium-sized. The V gene is TRBV19, the J gene TRBJ2-2, with 9 bases aligning to TRBD1. CDR1 LNHDA and CDR2 SQIVND come from the germline V gene (reference sequence). The CDR3 spans 13 residues. J was trimmed by 7 bases and V by 7 bases; bases with no gene match: 4. For the CDR3, the DNA is TGTGCCAGTACCCTGGACAGGGGCGGGGAGCTGTTTTTT. Its protein is CASTLDRGGELFF.

The chain recombines TRBV7-9 with TRBJ1-3; D gene uncertain. V was cut by 5 bases and J by 7 bases, with 18 bases left in between. Germline CDR1 and CDR2: SEHNR and FQNEAQ (reference sequence). The CDR3 sequence is 15 residues long. The CDR3 coding sequence is TGTGCCAGCAGCCCTGGGAGCCCACGGCGCAACACCATATATTTT. This sequence encodes CASSPGSPRRNTIYF.